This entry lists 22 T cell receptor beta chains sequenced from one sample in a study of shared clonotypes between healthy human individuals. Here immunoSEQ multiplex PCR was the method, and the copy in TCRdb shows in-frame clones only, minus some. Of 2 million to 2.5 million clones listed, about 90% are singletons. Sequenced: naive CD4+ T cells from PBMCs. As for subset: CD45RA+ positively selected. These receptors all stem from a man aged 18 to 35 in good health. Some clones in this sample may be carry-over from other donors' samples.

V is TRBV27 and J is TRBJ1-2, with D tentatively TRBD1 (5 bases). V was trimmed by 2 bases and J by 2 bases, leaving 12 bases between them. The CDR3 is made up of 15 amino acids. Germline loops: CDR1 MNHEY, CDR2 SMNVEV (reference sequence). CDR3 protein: CASSLIAGPNYGYTF. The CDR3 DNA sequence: TGTGCCAGCAGTTTAATCGCAGGGCCCAACTATGGCTACACCTTC.

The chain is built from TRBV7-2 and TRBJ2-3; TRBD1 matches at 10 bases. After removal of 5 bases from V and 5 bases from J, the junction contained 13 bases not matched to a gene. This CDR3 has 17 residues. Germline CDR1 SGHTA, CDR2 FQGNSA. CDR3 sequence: CASSPRPRDRGLDTQYF. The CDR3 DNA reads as TGTGCCAGCAGCCCACGGCCCCGGGACAGGGGATTAGATACGCAGTATTTT.

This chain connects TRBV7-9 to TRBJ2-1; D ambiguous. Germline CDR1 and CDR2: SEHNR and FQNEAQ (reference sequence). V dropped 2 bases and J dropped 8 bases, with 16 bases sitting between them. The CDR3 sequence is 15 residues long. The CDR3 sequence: CASSLTPSFVYEQFF. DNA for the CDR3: TGTGCCAGCAGCTTAACGCCTAGTTTTGTTTATGAGCAGTTCTTC.

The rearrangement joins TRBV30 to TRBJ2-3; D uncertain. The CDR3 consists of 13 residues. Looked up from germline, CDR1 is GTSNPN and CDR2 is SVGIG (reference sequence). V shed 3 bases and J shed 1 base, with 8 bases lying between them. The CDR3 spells CAWRDPGTDTQYF. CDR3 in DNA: TGTGCCTGGAGGGACCCCGGCACAGATACGCAGTATTTT. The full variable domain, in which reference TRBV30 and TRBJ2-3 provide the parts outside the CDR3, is SQTIHQWPATLVQPVGSPLSLECTVEGTSNPNLYWYRQAAGRGLQLLFYSVGIGQISSEVPQNLSASRPQDRQFILSSKKLLLSDSGFYLCAWRDPGTDTQYFGPGTRLTVL.

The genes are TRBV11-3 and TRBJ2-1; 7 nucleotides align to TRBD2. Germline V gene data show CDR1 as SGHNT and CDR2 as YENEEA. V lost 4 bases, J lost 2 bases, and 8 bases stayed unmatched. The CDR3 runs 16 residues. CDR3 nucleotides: TGTGCCAGCAGCTCAGGCAAGCTAGCGGCCTACAATGAGCAGTTCTTC. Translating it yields CASSSGKLAAYNEQFF.

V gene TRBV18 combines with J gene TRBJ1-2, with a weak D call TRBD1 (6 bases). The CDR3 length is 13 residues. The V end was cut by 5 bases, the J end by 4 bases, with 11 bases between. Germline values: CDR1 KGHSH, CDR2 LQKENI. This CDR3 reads CASSSDSSYGYTF. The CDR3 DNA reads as TGTGCCAGCTCATCGGACAGTTCCTATGGCTACACCTTC.

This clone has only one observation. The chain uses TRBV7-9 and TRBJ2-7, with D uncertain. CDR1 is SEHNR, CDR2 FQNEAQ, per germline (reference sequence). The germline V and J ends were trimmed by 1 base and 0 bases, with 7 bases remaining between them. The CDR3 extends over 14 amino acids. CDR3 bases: TGTGCCAGCAGCTTAGAGGGATTCTCCTACGAGCAGTACTTC. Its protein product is CASSLEGFSYEQYF.

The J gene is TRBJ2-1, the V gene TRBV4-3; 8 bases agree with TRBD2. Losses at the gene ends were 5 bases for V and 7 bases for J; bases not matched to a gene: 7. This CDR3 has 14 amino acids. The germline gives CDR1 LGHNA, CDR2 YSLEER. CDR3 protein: CASSGVSGKNEQFF. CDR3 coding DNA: TGCGCCAGCAGCGGCGTTAGCGGGAAAAATGAGCAGTTCTTC.

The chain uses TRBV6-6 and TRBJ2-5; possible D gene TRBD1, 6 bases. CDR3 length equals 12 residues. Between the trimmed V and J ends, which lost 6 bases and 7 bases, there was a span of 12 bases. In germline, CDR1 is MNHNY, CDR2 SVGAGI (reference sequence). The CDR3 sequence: CASRQGLGTQYF. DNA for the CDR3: TGTGCCAGCAGACAGGGTCTCGGGACCCAGTACTTC.

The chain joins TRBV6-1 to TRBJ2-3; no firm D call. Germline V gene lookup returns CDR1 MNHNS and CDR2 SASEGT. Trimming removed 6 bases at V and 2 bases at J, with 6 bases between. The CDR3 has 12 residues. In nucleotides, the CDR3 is TGTGCCAGCAGGCCAGCCACAGATACGCAGTATTTT. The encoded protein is CASRPATDTQYF.

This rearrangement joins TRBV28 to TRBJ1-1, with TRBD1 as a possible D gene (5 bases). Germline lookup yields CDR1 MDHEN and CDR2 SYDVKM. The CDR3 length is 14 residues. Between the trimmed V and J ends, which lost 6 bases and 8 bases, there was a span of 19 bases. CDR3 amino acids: CASRILTRAVEAFF. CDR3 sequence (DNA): TGTGCCAGCAGAATTCTAACCAGGGCCGTGGAAGCTTTCTTT.

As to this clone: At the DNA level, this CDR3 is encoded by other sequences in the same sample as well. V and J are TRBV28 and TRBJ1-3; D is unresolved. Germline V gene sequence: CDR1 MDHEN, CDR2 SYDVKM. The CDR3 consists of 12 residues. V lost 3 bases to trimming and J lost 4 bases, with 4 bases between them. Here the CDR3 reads CASSLSGNTIYF. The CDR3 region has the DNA TGTGCCAGCAGTTTGAGCGGAAACACCATATATTTT.

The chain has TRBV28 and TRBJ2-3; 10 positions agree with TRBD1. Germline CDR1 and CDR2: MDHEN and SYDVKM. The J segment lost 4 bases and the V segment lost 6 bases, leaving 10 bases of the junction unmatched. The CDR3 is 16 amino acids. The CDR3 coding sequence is TGTGCCAGCAGGAAGGGGGGACAGGGGAACGCAGATACGCAGTATTTT. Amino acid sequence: CASRKGGQGNADTQYF.

This chain's CDR3 is CASSYRSGVSYNEQFF. The CDR3 coding sequence is TGTGCCAGCAGTTACCGTAGCGGGGTCTCCTACAATGAGCAGTTCTTC. This sequence joins TRBV6-5 and TRBJ2-1, with 8 bases aligning to TRBD2. CDR1 and CDR2 from the germline V gene are MNHEY and SVGAGI. After removal of 2 bases from V and 0 bases from J, the junction contained 3 bases not matched to a gene. CDR3 length: 16 residues.

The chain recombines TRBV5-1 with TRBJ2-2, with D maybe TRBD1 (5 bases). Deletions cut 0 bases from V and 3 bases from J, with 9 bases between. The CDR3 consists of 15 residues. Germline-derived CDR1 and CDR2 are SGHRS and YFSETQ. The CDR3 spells CASSLGSGYTGELFF. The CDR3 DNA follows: TGCGCCAGCAGCTTGGGGTCAGGGTACACCGGGGAGCTGTTTTTT.

CDR3 DNA sequence: TGTGCCAGCAGCCCAATAAGGGGTGTTGGAAACACCATATATTTT. Protein sequence: CASSPIRGVGNTIYF. The gene calls are TRBV7-9 and TRBJ1-3; possibly TRBD1 for D (5 bases). Per the germline V gene, CDR1 is SEHNR and CDR2 is FQNEAQ (reference sequence). Deletions cut 5 bases from V and 3 bases from J, with 14 bases between. The CDR3 is 15 residues long.

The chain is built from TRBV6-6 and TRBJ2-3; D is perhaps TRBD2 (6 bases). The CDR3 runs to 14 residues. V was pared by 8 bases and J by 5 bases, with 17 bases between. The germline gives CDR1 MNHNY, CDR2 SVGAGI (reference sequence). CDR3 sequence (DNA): TGTGCCAGCCGGCGGAGGGCCCCGGGAGATACGCAGTATTTT. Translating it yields CASRRRAPGDTQYF.

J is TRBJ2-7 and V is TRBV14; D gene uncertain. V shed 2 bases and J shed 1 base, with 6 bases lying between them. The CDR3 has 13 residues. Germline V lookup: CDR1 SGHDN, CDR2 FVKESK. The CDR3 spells CASSQLLSYEQYF. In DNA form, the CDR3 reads TGTGCCAGCAGCCAATTGCTATCCTACGAGCAGTACTTC.

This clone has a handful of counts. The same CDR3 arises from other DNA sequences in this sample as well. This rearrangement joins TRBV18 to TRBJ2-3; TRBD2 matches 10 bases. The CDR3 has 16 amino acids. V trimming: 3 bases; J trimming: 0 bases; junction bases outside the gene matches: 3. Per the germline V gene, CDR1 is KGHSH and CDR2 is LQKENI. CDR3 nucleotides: TGTGCCAGCTCACCCGGACTAGCGGCTAGCACAGATACGCAGTATTTT. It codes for CASSPGLAASTDTQYF.

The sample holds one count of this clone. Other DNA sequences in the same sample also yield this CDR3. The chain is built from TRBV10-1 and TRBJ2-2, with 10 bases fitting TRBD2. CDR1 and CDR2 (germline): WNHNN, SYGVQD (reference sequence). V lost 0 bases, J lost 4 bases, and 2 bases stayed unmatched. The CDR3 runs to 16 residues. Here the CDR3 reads CASSESLAGVTGELFF. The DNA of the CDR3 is TGCGCCAGCAGTGAGTCGCTAGCGGGAGTCACCGGGGAGCTGTTTTTT.

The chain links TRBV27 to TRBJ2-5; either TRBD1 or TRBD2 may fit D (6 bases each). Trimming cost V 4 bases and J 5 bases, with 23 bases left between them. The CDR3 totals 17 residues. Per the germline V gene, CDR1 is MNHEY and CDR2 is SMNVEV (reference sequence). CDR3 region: CASSSFPTGGTRETQYF. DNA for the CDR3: TGTGCCAGCAGTTCATTCCCGACAGGAGGGACGAGGGAGACCCAGTACTTC.

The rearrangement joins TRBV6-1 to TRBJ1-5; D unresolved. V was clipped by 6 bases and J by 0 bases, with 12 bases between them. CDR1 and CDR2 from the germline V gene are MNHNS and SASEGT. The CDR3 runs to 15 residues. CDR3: CASRSGDGSNQPQHF. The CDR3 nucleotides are TGTGCCAGCAGATCCGGGGATGGTAGCAATCAGCCCCAGCATTTT.